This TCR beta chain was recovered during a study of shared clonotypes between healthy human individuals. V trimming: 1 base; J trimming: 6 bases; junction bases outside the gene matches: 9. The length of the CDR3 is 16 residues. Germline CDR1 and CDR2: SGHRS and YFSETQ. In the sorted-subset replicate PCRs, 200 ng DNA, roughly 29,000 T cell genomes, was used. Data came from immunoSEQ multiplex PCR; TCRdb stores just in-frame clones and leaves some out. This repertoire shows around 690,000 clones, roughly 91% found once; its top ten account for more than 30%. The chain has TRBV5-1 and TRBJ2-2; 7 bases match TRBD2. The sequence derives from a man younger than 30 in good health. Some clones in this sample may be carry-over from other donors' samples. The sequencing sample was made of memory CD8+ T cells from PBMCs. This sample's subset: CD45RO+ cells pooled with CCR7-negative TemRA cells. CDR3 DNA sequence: TGCGCCAGCAGCTTGAGTGGCGGGAGAAAAGCCGGGGAGCTGTTTTTT. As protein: CASSLSGGRKAGELFF.